This TCR beta chain was identified in a study of T cell responses to AZD1222 COVID-19 vaccine. The germline gives CDR1 MNHEY, CDR2 SVGEGT. The CDR3 extends over 17 amino acids. Trimming shortened V by 6 bases and J by 8 bases, and 28 bases separated the two germline ends. The assay was immunoSEQ multiplex PCR, and TCRdb's table has in-frame clones only and misses some. The sample comprises around 260,000 clones, approximately 95% of which are singletons, and 0.5% to 0.7% rests with the top ten. The rearrangement uses TRBV6-2 or TRBV6-3 and TRBJ1-2, with D possibly TRBD1 on 5 matching bases. The TCR comes from an adult in good health. Material: peripheral blood, obtained on day 0 of AZD1222 vaccination. CDR3 in amino acids: CASSPKWDLWQARGYTF. CDR3 nucleotides: TGTGCCAGCAGCCCTAAGTGGGACCTATGGCAAGCAAGAGGCTACACCTTC.